What follows are 3 T cell receptor beta chains derived from one specimen sequenced in a study of shared clonotypes between healthy human individuals. Assay: immunoSEQ multiplex PCR; the TCRdb copy retains only in-frame clones and omits some. The sample holds about 490,000 clones, 65% to 80% seen once. Specimen: PBMCs. These receptors originate from a middle-aged woman in good health. Some clones in this sample may be carry-over from other donors' samples.

The J gene is TRBJ2-3, the V gene TRBV30, with 15 bases that match TRBD2. The CDR3 has 18 residues. CDR1 and CDR2 from the germline V gene are GTSNPN and SVGIG (reference sequence). Trimming took 2 bases from V and 2 from J; bases not matched to a gene: 8. The CDR3 loop is CAWSPGTSGRSNTDTQYF. CDR3 sequence (DNA): TGTGCCTGGAGTCCCGGGACTAGCGGGAGGTCAAACACAGATACGCAGTATTTT.

The chain recombines TRBV9 with TRBJ2-1; weak D call: TRBD1 (5 bases). The length of the CDR3 is 21 residues. V lost 0 bases and J lost 0, with 25 bases in between. Per germline, CDR1 SGDLS and CDR2 YYNGEE. CDR3 sequence (DNA): TGTGCCAGCAGCGTAGGTGGACAAAATCCGATTGGGTTGAGCTCCTACAATGAGCAGTTCTTC. Protein product: CASSVGGQNPIGLSSYNEQFF.

V is TRBV5-1 and J is TRBJ2-1; tentatively, D is TRBD2 (5 bases). CDR1 and CDR2 (germline): SGHRS, YFSETQ. Trimming shortened V by 3 bases and J by 4 bases, and 14 bases separated the two germline ends. CDR3 length equals 15 residues. CDR3 DNA: TGCGCCAGCAGCTCGGAACGAGGGCTTTACAATGAGCAGTTCTTC. It translates to CASSSERGLYNEQFF.